This T cell receptor beta chain was obtained from a study of metastatic and nonmetastatic thyroid tumors (dated by TCRdb to the early 2020s). General notes on the study: The researchers compared repertoires between peripheral blood samples and tumor or nodule tissue samples from patients with malignant or benign thyroid disease.

In this sample, this clone turned up many times. The antigen it binds to is not known. The sample holds no much larger clone one base away, and base qualities are not on file. Study-wide findings and limitations: In both blood and tumor samples, malignant tumors were reported to have significantly higher TCR beta diversity than benign nodules.

Library preparation employed PCR. Sequencer: Illumina HiSeq 4000. High-throughput sequencing was used to profile the CDR3 region of the TCR beta-chain in every patient. Regarding the original processing steps: Drawing on CDR3 differences between clinicopathological groups, the researchers built a classifier meant to tell apart patients with distant-metastatic papillary thyroid cancer. The Shannon index was used to assess repertoire diversity, and the Morisita-Horn index was used to assess tumor-blood repertoire similarity. TCRdb applied fastp at Q25 and MiXCR to the public reads, then kept only in-frame beta chains. The V and J calls, along with clone size, are taken from TCRdb and not from the paper's own processing. Present in this sample are around 17,000 clones, approximately 28% of which were seen just once. 15% to 19% of the sample lies in the top ten. None of the patients had been given any treatment before thyroid surgery. Using T-cell receptor beta sequencing, the study looked back at clinical samples from patients collected from about 2012 to 2018.

V was cut back by 4 bases and J by 5 bases, leaving a gap of 13 bases between them. Looking up the germline V gene yields CDR1 SGHRS and CDR2 YFSETQ. The CDR3 measures 14 amino acids from cysteine to phenylalanine. The retained sequence is limited to the CDR3, 42 bases, with the frame set at the first base. The TCR was taken from a female donor with papillary thyroid cancer or a benign thyroid nodule (not recorded which). Some clones in this sample may be carry-over from other donors' samples. This chain joins TRBV5-1 to TRBJ2-1; TRBD1 could be the D gene, as 6 bases match. Material: tumor tissue. CDR3 reads: CASSMAGTHNEQFF. The nucleotide sequence reads as follows: TGCGCCAGCAGCATGGCCGGGACACACAATGAGCAGTTCTTC.